The 30 T cell receptor beta chains below were found in one sample sequenced in a study of cytomegalovirus exposure and HLA in healthy donors. PCR amplification relied on 60 Vbeta primers (plus 13 Jbeta primers). The protocol was immunoSEQ multiplex PCR, while the TCRdb copy is restricted to in-frame clones and leaves out a portion. The table records approximately 190,000 clones, around four fifths of them present only once. The sequenced sample consisted of PBMCs. The receptors derive from a woman between 18 and 29 years old in good health and CMV-seronegative.

The genes are TRBV5-8 and TRBJ1-1; D remains ambiguous. This CDR3 comprises 14 residues. The ends were cut back, 4 bases at V and 1 base at J, with 11 bases in the middle. Germline V gives CDR1 SGHTS, CDR2 YDEGEE. The CDR3 DNA follows: TGTGCCAGCAGCCCGGATGCGGGGAACACTGAAGCTTTCTTT. Protein product: CASSPDAGNTEAFF.

This clone has more than one count but fewer than ten. This sequence joins TRBV5-1 and TRBJ2-6, with TRBD1 identical over 9 bases. Losses at the gene ends were 3 bases for V and 0 bases for J; bases not matched to a gene: 10. The CDR3 length is 19 residues. Germline V CDR1 and CDR2: SGHRS, YFSETQ. The CDR3 reads CASSSPLGTGNSGANVLTF. CDR3 DNA sequence: TGCGCCAGCAGCTCCCCTCTGGGGACAGGGAACTCTGGGGCCAACGTCCTGACTTTC.

This clone has a handful of counts. The rearrangement uses TRBV21-1 and TRBJ1-1; the table's D call of TRBD1 was not tested on the DNA. TRBV21-1 is a pseudogene segment. The CDR3 is 19 amino acids. CDR3 residues: CASSRHRGQGRGKDTEAFF. CDR3 DNA: TGTGCCAGCAGCAGACACAGGGGACAGGGGCGGGGAAAGGACACTGAAGCTTTCTTT.

The chain uses TRBV28 and TRBJ1-2; a weak D match, TRBD1 (6 bases). V was trimmed by 3 bases and J by 8 bases, leaving 10 bases between them. There are 12 residues in the CDR3. Germline V gene data show CDR1 as MDHEN and CDR2 as SYDVKM. The CDR3 bases are TGTGCCAGCAGTTTTCGCAGGGGCGGCTACACCTTC. Encoded protein: CASSFRRGGYTF.

V gene TRBV7-9 combines with J gene TRBJ1-3; D is possibly TRBD1 (5 bases). Deletions cut 7 bases from V and 10 bases from J, with 20 bases between. This CDR3 comprises 14 residues. The germline CDR1 and CDR2 sequences are SEHNR and FQNEAQ (reference sequence). Here the CDR3 DNA reads TGTGCCAGCACATTGGGGCCCCCGACCGAAACCATATATTTT. Its protein product is CASTLGPPTETIYF. The full variable domain, with the rest looked up from reference TRBV7-9 and TRBJ1-3, is DTGVSQNPRHKITKRGQNVTFRCDPISEHNRLYWYRQTLGQGPEFLTYFQNEAQLEKSRLLSDRFSAERPKGSFSTLEIQRTEQGDSAMYLCASTLGPPTETIYFGEGSWLTVV.

The V and J genes are TRBV29-1 and TRBJ2-1; 7 bases fit TRBD1. Germline loops: CDR1 SQVTM, CDR2 ANQGSEA. The CDR3 contains 12 residues. Trimming at V came to 4 bases and at J to 4 bases, leaving 1 base not matched to a gene. CDR3 coding DNA: TGCAGCGTTGCAGGGGGATACAATGAGCAGTTCTTC. Protein product: CSVAGGYNEQFF.

V is TRBV25-1 and J is TRBJ2-5; 12 positions agree with TRBD2. Per the germline V gene, CDR1 is MGHDK and CDR2 is SYGVNS. J gave up 7 bases and V 1 base, and 7 bases lay outside the gene matches. The CDR3 runs to 16 residues. The CDR3 reads CASSESLAGGLVTQYF. CDR3 sequence (DNA): TGTGCCAGCAGTGAATCCCTAGCGGGAGGGCTTGTGACCCAGTACTTC.

The CDR3 nucleotides are TGTGCCGGTAGCCCCGGGACAGGGCATTCAGATACGCAGTATTTT. Translating gives CAGSPGTGHSDTQYF. The chain employs TRBV2 and TRBJ2-3, with 9 bases fitting TRBD1. The J segment lost 4 bases and the V segment lost 11 bases, leaving 13 bases of the junction unmatched. The CDR3 loop spans 15 amino acids. The germline V gene encodes CDR1 SNHLY and CDR2 FYNNEI.

The chain uses TRBV30 and TRBJ2-7; D remains ambiguous. This CDR3 comprises 12 residues. Germline CDR1 GTSNPN, CDR2 SVGIG (reference sequence). The V gene lost 4 bases and the J gene lost 2 bases, with 9 bases spanning the gap. CDR3: CAWKEQTYEQYF. In DNA form, the CDR3 reads TGTGCCTGGAAAGAACAGACCTACGAGCAGTACTTC. The full variable domain, in which reference TRBV30 and TRBJ2-7 provide the parts outside the CDR3, is SQTIHQWPATLVQPVGSPLSLECTVEGTSNPNLYWYRQAAGRGLQLLFYSVGIGQISSEVPQNLSASRPQDRQFILSSKKLLLSDSGFYLCAWKEQTYEQYFGPGTRLTVT.

The chain carries TRBV7-8 and TRBJ2-5; a possible D gene is TRBD2 (6 bases). Germline CDR1 reads SGHVS; CDR2 reads FQNEAQ. V was trimmed by 4 bases and J by 0 bases, leaving 6 bases between them. This CDR3 region has 13 residues. The CDR3 bases are TGTGCCAGCAGCTGGGACTACCAAGAGACCCAGTACTTC. Protein product: CASSWDYQETQYF.

This chain links TRBV14 with TRBJ2-7; perhaps TRBD1 as D (6 bases). The CDR3 runs 13 residues. V lost 4 bases and J lost 4, with 11 bases in between. Germline CDR1 SGHDN, CDR2 FVKESK. CDR3 loop: CASSLGAGYEQYF. CDR3 nucleotide sequence: TGTGCCAGCAGCCTGGGGGCCGGGTACGAGCAGTACTTC.

V and J are TRBV6-5 and TRBJ2-5; D possibly corresponds to TRBD2 (6 bases). CDR1 and CDR2 (germline): MNHEY, SVGAGI. The V end was cut by 5 bases, the J end by 11 bases, with 21 bases between. The CDR3 is 14 amino acids. The CDR3 loop is CASSNWGPGEEQYF. Here the CDR3 DNA reads TGTGCCAGCAGTAACTGGGGCCCCGGGGAGGAGCAGTACTTC.

The genes are TRBV10-2 and TRBJ2-3; tentative D call: TRBD2 (5 bases). Between the trimmed V and J ends, which lost 2 bases and 1 base, there was a span of 16 bases. The CDR3 totals 17 residues. Germline V gene data show CDR1 as WSHSY and CDR2 as SAAADI. For the CDR3, the DNA is TGCGCCAGCAGTGAGATGCTAGCTGCTGGTGGCACAGATACGCAGTATTTT. Amino acids: CASSEMLAAGGTDTQYF.

V gene TRBV6-1 combines with J gene TRBJ2-7; D is ambiguous. Germline V gives CDR1 MNHNS, CDR2 SASEGT. The CDR3 totals 15 residues. V lost 2 bases and J 5 bases, leaving 16 bases between the germline ends. The CDR3 bases are TGTGCCAGCAGTGAACTGGCCCTTCTTGTGAACGAGCAGTACTTC. Translation gives CASSELALLVNEQYF.

The chain has TRBV11-2 and TRBJ2-7, with D perhaps matching TRBD1 (6 bases). Trimming stripped 5 bases from V and 2 bases from J, with 16 bases between. Looked up from germline, CDR1 is SGHAT and CDR2 is FQNNGV. CDR3 size: 15 residues. CDR3 coding DNA: TGTGCCAGCAGCACAGGAACAGGGCTACCCTACGAGCAGTACTTC. Its protein is CASSTGTGLPYEQYF.

The chain carries TRBV5-5 and TRBJ2-3, with D perhaps matching TRBD2 (6 bases). With 4 bases removed from V and 5 bases from J, the gap between germline ends came to 17 bases. The CDR3 extends over 15 amino acids. Germline V CDR1 and CDR2: SGHKS, YYEKEE (reference sequence). The CDR3 DNA reads as TGTGCCAGCAGCACCTATACCGCCGGGGGAGATACGCAGTATTTT. Translating it yields CASSTYTAGGDTQYF.

The chain combines TRBV11-2 with TRBJ2-7; 7 bases match TRBD1. The germline V gene has CDR1 SGHAT and CDR2 FQNNGV. Trimming cost V 1 base and J 6 bases; bases outside gene matches: 9. The CDR3 contains 15 residues. CDR3: CASSLALQGRFEQYF. The CDR3 DNA reads TGTGCCAGCAGCTTAGCTTTACAGGGGCGGTTCGAGCAGTACTTC.

The genes are TRBV19 and TRBJ1-5; no reliable D call. Trimming removed 5 bases at V and 3 bases at J, with 14 bases between. The CDR3 totals 15 residues. CDR1 and CDR2 (germline): LNHDA, SQIVND (reference sequence). The CDR3, as DNA: TGTGCCAGTAGTGTCGGGTTGTTTACCAATCAGCCCCAGCATTTT. Translation: CASSVGLFTNQPQHF.

The gene calls are TRBV2 and TRBJ2-7; 7 nucleotides agree with TRBD2. Germline CDR1 reads SNHLY; CDR2 reads FYNNEI. V lost 2 bases and J lost 2; bases outside the gene matches: 9. The CDR3 totals 16 residues. CDR3: CASSELSAGTPYEQYF. The CDR3 DNA is TGTGCCAGCAGTGAACTTTCAGCGGGAACCCCCTACGAGCAGTACTTC.

The V gene is TRBV10-1, the J gene TRBJ2-1, with TRBD2 as a possible D gene (7 bases). Trimming removed 3 bases from V and 5 bases from J, with 14 bases in between. The germline gives CDR1 WNHNN, CDR2 SYGVQD (reference sequence). The length of the CDR3 is 15 residues. CDR3 sequence (DNA): TGCGCCAGCAGTGATCGGAGGGGGGGGCACAATGAGCAGTTCTTC. This gives the protein CASSDRRGGHNEQFF.

The V call is TRBV7-9, the J call TRBJ2-3, with TRBD2 matching 8 bases. V lost 2 bases, J lost 1 base, and 5 bases stayed unmatched. The CDR3 has 16 residues. Per the germline V gene, CDR1 is SEHNR and CDR2 is FQNEAQ (reference sequence). The CDR3 spells CASSLRISGGTDTQYF. CDR3 DNA: TGTGCCAGCAGCTTAAGGATTAGCGGGGGCACAGATACGCAGTATTTT.

This sequence joins TRBV5-1 and TRBJ1-2; D gene uncertain. V lost 8 bases and J 1 base, leaving 12 bases between the germline ends. Germline CDR1 and CDR2: SGHRS and YFSETQ. The CDR3 is 13 amino acids. CDR3 DNA: TGCGCCAGTTCGGTGCTGCTTAACTATGGCTACACCTTC. Its translation is CASSVLLNYGYTF.

The chain uses TRBV15 and TRBJ2-1, with a weak D call TRBD2 (6 bases). Trimming left V 3 bases short and J 6 bases short, with 15 bases between. The CDR3 is 15 residues long. Germline CDR1 LNHNV, CDR2 YYDKDF (reference sequence). CDR3 protein: CATSSGGSFGNEQFF. In DNA form, the CDR3 reads TGTGCCACCAGCAGCGGAGGGAGTTTCGGCAATGAGCAGTTCTTC.

The chain is built from TRBV7-8 and TRBJ2-1, with 15 bases matching TRBD2. After removal of 4 bases from V and 7 bases from J, the junction contained 11 bases not matched to a gene. This CDR3 region has 18 residues. Germline CDR1 and CDR2: SGHVS and FQNEAQ. CDR3 sequence reads: CASSSRTSGGATSNEQFF. The DNA of the CDR3 is TGTGCCAGCAGCTCCCGGACTAGCGGGGGGGCCACTTCAAATGAGCAGTTCTTC.

Comments on this clone: One end of the junction varies from germline; a read error may be responsible. This rearrangement joins TRBV6-1 to TRBJ2-7; TRBD1 matches at 7 bases. This CDR3 comprises 15 residues. Germline assignment: CDR1 MNHNS and CDR2 SASEGT. CDR3 protein: CASSTNRDSSYEQHF. CDR3 sequence (DNA): TGTGCCAGCAGCACCAACCGGGACAGCTCCTACGAGCAGCACTTC.

The CDR3 sequence is CASLTGTAVNTEAFF. The CDR3 DNA is TGTGCCAGCCTAACCGGGACAGCTGTGAACACTGAAGCTTTCTTT. The chain joins TRBV28 to TRBJ1-1; TRBD1 agrees at 7 bases. V shed 8 bases, J shed 0 bases, and the junction held 9 bases outside the gene matches. The CDR3 runs 15 residues. The germline V gene has CDR1 MDHEN and CDR2 SYDVKM.

The rearrangement uses TRBV11-2 and TRBJ1-1; D ambiguous. Germline V CDR1 and CDR2: SGHAT, FQNNGV. The CDR3 runs 16 residues. V was trimmed by 3 bases and J by 0 bases, leaving 14 bases between them. The CDR3 nucleotides read TGTGCCAGCAGCTTCCTCGCGAGAGGTATGAACACTGAAGCTTTCTTT. Translating it yields CASSFLARGMNTEAFF.

This clone was detected once. This chain joins TRBV7-8 and TRBJ1-4; 8 bases match TRBD1. The CDR3 runs 13 residues. V lost 8 bases, J lost 6 bases, and 5 bases stayed unmatched. The germline V gene has CDR1 SGHVS and CDR2 FQNEAQ. CDR3 residues: CASAGGNDEKLFF. CDR3 DNA: TGTGCCAGCGCAGGGGGCAATGATGAAAAACTGTTTTTT.

The chain uses TRBV27 and TRBJ1-5; D is unclear. The CDR3 length is 15 residues. The V end lost 3 bases, the J end lost 0 bases, and 9 bases lay between the germline ends. Germline CDR1 and CDR2: MNHEY and SMNVEV (reference sequence). The CDR3 coding sequence is TGTGCCAGCAGTTTGAGTAGTTATAGCAATCAGCCCCAGCATTTT. Translation: CASSLSSYSNQPQHF.

The chain uses TRBV6-5 and TRBJ2-3; unclear D gene. Germline assignment: CDR1 MNHEY and CDR2 SVGAGI. The CDR3 has 15 amino acids. Trimming removed 4 bases from V and 5 bases from J, with 16 bases in between. DNA for the CDR3: TGTGCCAGCAGTTCCATCGCCCTAGGAATAGATACGCAGTATTTT. This codes for CASSSIALGIDTQYF.